Sequencing of this TCR beta chain was carried out in a study of cytomegalovirus exposure and HLA in healthy donors. Overall study findings and caveats: A later analysis reportedly identified an Asian-associated ancestry cluster as carrying fewer N-insertions than the roughly 720-donor mean. HLA allele associations emerged for about 16,000 TCR beta sequences in a later analysis, at 0.05 false discovery rate. Cytomegalovirus association was assigned to about 150 TCR beta chains. TCR beta V- and J-gene trimming, according to a later analysis, was linked to a missense DCLRE1C variant.

V lost 6 bases and J lost 0, with 15 bases in between. This CDR3 has 17 amino acids. In germline, CDR1 is SNHLY, CDR2 FYNNEI. Comment on this clone: Its antigen is not identified.

A multiplex PCR was run with 60 Vbeta primers and 13 Jbeta primers. Clones were read by immunoSEQ multiplex PCR, and TCRdb kept only the in-frame ones, dropping some. The sample yields around 190,000 clones, around 77% seen once. Sequenced: PBMCs. The genes are TRBV2 and TRBJ1-6, with D tentatively TRBD1 (5 bases). The source is a woman aged 25 to 39 in good health and CMV-seronegative. This CDR3 reads CASSLGGASSYNSPLHF. The CDR3, as DNA: TGTGCCAGCAGCCTCGGAGGGGCGAGCTCCTATAATTCACCCCTCCACTTT.